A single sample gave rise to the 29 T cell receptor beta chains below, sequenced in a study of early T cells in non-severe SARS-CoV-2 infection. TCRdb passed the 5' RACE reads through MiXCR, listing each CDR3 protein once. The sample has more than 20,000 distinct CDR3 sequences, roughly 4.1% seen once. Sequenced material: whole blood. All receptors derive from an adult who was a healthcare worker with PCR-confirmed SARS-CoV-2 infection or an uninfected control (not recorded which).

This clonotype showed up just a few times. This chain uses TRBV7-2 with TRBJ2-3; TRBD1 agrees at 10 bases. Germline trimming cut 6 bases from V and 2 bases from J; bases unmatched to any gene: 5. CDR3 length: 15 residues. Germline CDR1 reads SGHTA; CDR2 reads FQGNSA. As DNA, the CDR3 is TGTGCCAGCAGACCCGGGACAGGGGTCACAGATACGCAGTATTTT. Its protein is CASRPGTGVTDTQYF.

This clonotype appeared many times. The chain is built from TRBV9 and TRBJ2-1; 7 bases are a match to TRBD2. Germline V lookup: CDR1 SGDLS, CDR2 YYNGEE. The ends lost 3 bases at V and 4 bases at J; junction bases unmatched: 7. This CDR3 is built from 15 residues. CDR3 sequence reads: CASSAGGGNYNEQFF. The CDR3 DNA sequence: TGTGCCAGCAGCGCCGGCGGGGGAAATTACAATGAGCAGTTCTTC.

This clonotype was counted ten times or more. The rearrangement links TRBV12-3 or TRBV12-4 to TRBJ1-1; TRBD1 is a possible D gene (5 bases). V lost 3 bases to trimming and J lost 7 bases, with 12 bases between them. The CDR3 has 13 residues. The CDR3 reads CASSLGGVGEAFF. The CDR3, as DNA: TGTGCCAGCAGTTTGGGGGGGGTTGGTGAAGCTTTCTTT.

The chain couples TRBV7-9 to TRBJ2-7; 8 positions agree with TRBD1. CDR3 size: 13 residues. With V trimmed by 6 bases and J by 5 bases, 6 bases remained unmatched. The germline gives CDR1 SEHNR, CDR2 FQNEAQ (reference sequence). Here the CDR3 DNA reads TGTGCCAGCAGACGACAGGGGAGCAACGAGCAGTACTTC. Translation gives CASRRQGSNEQYF.

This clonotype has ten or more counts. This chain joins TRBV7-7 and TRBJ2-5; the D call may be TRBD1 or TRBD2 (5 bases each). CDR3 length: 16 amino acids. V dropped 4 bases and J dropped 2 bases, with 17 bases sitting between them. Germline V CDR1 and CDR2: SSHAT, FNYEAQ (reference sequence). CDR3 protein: CASSWGKGGGQETQYF. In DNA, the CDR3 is TGTGCCAGCAGCTGGGGGAAAGGTGGGGGACAAGAGACCCAGTACTTC.

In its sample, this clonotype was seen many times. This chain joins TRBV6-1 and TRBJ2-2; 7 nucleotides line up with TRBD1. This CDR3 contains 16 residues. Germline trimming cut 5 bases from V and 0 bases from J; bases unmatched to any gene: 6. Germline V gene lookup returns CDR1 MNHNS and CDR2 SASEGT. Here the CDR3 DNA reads TGTGCCAGCAGTCCCAAAGACAGGGCGAACACCGGGGAGCTGTTTTTT. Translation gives CASSPKDRANTGELFF.

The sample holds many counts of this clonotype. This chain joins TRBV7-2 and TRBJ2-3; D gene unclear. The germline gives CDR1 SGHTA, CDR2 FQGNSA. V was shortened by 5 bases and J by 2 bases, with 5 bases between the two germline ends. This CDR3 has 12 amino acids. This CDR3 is CASSTITDTQYF. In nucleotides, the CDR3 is TGTGCCAGCAGCACCATCACAGATACGCAGTATTTT.

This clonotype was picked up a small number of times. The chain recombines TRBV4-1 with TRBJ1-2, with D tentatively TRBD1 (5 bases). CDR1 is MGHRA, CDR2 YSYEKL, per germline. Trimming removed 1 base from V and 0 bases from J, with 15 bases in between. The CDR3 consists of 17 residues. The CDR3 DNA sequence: TGCGCCAGCAGCCAAGCTGGAGGGGCGCAAGCTAACTATGGCTACACCTTC. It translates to CASSQAGGAQANYGYTF.

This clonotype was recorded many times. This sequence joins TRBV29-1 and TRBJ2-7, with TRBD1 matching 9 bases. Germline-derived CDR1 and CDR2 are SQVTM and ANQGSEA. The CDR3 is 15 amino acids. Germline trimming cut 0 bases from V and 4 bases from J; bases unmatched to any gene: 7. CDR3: CSVEERDRVAYEQYF. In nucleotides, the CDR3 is TGCAGCGTTGAAGAAAGGGACAGGGTTGCGTACGAGCAGTACTTC.

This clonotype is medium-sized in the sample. The CDR3 region has the DNA TGTGCCAGCAGTCCCCGATACGGTATATATGGCAATCAGCCCCAGCATTTT. Translated: CASSPRYGIYGNQPQHF. J is TRBJ1-5 and V is TRBV2, with no clear D. The V end was cut by 5 bases, the J end by 2 bases, with 19 bases between. The CDR3 is made up of 17 amino acids. The V gene's germline CDR1 is SNHLY and CDR2 FYNNEI.

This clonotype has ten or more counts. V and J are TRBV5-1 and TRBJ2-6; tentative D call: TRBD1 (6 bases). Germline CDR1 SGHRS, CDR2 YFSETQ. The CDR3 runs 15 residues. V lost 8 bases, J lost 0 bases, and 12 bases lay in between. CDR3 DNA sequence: TGCGCCAGTCACTTGACAGGCTCTGGGGCCAACGTCCTGACTTTC. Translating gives CASHLTGSGANVLTF.

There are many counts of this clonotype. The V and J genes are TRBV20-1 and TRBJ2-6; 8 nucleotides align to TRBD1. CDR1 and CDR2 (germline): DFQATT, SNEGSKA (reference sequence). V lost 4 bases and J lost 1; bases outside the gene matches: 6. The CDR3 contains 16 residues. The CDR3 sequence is CSATGTGHSGANVLTF. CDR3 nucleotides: TGCAGTGCTACTGGGACAGGACATTCTGGGGCCAACGTCCTGACTTTC.

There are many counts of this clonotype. The CDR3 loop is CASSLEGVSTYEQYF. CDR3 in DNA: TGTGCCAGCAGCTTAGAAGGGGTATCGACTTACGAGCAGTACTTC. The chain combines TRBV7-2 with TRBJ2-7; possibly TRBD1 for D (5 bases). The CDR3 spans 15 residues. Trimming cost V 1 base and J 4 bases, with 14 bases left between them. The germline V gene has CDR1 SGHTA and CDR2 FQGNSA.

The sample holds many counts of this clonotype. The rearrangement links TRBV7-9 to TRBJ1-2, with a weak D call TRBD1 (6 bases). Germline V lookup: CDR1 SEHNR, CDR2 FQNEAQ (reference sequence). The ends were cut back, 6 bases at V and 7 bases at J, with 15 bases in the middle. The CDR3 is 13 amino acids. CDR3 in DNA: TGTGCCAGCAGACGTGAACAGGGTTCTGGCTACACCTTC. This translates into CASRREQGSGYTF.

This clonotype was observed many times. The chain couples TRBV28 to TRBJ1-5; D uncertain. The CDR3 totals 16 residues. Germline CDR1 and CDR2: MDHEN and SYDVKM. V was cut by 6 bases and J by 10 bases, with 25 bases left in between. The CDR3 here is CASSLDTDLSPYPQHF. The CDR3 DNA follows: TGTGCCAGCAGCCTTGACACGGATTTATCCCCATACCCCCAGCATTTT.

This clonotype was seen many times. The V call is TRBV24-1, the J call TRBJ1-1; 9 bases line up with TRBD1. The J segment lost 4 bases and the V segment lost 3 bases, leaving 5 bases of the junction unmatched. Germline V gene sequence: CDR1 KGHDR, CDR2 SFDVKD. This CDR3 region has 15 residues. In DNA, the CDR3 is TGTGCCACCAGTGATACGGGACAGGGAGGCACTGAAGCTTTCTTT. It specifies CATSDTGQGGTEAFF.

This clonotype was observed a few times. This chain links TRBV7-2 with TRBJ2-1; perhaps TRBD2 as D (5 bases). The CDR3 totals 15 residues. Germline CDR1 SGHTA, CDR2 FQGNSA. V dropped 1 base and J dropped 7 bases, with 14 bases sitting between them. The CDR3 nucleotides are TGTGCCAGCAGCTTAGATCGGACTGGACTGAATGAGCAGTTCTTC. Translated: CASSLDRTGLNEQFF. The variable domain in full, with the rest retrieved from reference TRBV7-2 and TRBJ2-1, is GAGVSQSPSNKVTEKGKDVELRCDPISGHTALYWYRQSLGQGLEFLIYFQGNSAPDKSGLPSDRFSAERTGGSVSTLTIQRTQQEDSAVYLCASSLDRTGLNEQFFGPGTRLTVL.

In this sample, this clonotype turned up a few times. In nucleotides, the CDR3 is TGCAGCGTTGAAGAAGGCCAGGGAAGCTTCTACGAGCAGTACTTC. This gives the protein CSVEEGQGSFYEQYF. This chain links TRBV29-1 with TRBJ2-7; D perhaps matches TRBD1 (5 bases). The CDR3 has 15 residues. Trimming stripped 0 bases from V and 3 bases from J, with 15 bases between. Germline V lookup: CDR1 SQVTM, CDR2 ANQGSEA.

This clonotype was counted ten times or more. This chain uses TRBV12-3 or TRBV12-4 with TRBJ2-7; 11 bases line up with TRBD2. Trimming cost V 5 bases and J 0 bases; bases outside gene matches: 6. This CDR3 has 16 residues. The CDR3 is CASSPPSGGNSYEQYF. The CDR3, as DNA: TGTGCCAGCAGTCCTCCTAGCGGGGGGAACTCCTACGAGCAGTACTTC.

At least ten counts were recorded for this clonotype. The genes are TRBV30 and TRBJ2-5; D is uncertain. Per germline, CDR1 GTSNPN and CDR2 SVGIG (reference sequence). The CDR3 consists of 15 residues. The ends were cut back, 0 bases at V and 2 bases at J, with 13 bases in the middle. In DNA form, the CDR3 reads TGTGCCTGGAGTGTACTGCGGACCTTACAAGAGACCCAGTACTTC. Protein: CAWSVLRTLQETQYF. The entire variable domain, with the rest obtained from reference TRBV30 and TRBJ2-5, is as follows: SQTIHQWPATLVQPVGSPLSLECTVEGTSNPNLYWYRQAAGRGLQLLFYSVGIGQISSEVPQNLSASRPQDRQFILSSKKLLLSDSGFYLCAWSVLRTLQETQYFGPGTRLLVL.

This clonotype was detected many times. The CDR3 is CSVGGQGLHEQYF. The CDR3, as DNA: TGCAGCGTTGGCGGTCAGGGGCTCCACGAGCAGTACTTC. V gene TRBV29-1 combines with J gene TRBJ2-7, with a tentative D call TRBD1 (6 bases). The CDR3 has 13 amino acids. V lost 4 bases and J lost 5, with 15 bases in between. Germline values: CDR1 SQVTM, CDR2 ANQGSEA.

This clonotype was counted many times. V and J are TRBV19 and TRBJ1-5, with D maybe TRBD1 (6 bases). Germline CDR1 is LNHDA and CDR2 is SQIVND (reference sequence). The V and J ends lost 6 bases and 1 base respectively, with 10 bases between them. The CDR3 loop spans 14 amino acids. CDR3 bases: TGTGCCAGTAGACAGGGTCGAAGCAATCAGCCCCAGCATTTT. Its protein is CASRQGRSNQPQHF.

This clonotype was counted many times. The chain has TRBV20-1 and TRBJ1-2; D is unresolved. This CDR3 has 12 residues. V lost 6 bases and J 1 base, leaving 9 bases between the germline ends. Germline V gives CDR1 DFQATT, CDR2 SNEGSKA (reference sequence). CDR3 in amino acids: CSAPFYNYGYTF. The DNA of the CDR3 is TGCAGTGCCCCCTTCTATAACTATGGCTACACCTTC.

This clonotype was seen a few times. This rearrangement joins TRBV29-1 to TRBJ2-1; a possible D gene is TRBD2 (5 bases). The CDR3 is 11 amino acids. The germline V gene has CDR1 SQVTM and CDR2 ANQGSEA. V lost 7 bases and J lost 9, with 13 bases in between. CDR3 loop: CSAPGNLEQFF. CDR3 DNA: TGCAGCGCTCCGGGAAATCTTGAGCAGTTCTTC.

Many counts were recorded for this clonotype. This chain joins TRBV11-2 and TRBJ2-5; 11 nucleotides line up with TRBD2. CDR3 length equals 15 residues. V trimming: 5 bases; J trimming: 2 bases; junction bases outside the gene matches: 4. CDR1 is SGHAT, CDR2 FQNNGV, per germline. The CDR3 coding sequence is TGTGCCAGCAGCCTAGCGGGAGGAATTCAAGAGACCCAGTACTTC. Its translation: CASSLAGGIQETQYF.

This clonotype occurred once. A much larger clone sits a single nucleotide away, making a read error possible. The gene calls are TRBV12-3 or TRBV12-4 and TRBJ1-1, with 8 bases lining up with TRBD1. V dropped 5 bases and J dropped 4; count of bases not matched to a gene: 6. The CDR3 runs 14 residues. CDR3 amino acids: CASSDRGLITEAFF. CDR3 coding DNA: TGTGCCAGCAGTGACAGGGGTTTGATCACTGAAGCTTTCTTT.

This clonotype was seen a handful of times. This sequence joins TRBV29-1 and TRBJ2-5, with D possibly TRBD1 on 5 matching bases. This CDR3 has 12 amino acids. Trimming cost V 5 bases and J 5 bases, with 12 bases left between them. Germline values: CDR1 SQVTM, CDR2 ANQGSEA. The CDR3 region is CSVTGPRETQYF. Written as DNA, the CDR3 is TGCAGCGTTACAGGCCCAAGGGAGACCCAGTACTTC.

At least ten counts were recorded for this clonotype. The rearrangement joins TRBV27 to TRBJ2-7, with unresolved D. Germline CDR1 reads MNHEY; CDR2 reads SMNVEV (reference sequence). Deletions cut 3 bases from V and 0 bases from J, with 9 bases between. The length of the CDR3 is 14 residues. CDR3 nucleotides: TGTGCCAGCAGTTTTTCCTGGGGCTCCTACGAGCAGTACTTC. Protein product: CASSFSWGSYEQYF.

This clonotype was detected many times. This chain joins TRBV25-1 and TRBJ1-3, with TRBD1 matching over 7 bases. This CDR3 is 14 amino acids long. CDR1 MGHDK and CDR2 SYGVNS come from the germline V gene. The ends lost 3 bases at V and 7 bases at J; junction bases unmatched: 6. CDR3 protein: CASSDLTGRNTIYF. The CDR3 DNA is TGTGCCAGCAGTGATCTGACAGGGAGGAACACCATATATTTT.